What follows are 26 T cell receptor beta chains derived from one specimen sequenced in a study of cytomegalovirus exposure and HLA in healthy donors. Profiled with immunoSEQ multiplex PCR; TCRdb holds only in-frame clones, not every one. This table has over 70,000 clones, 70% to 90% appearing once. Specimen: PBMCs. The receptor source for this set is a woman aged 18-29 years in good health and CMV-seropositive.

The chain is built from TRBV19 and TRBJ1-5, with TRBD1 as a possible D gene (5 bases). Trimming pared 2 bases from V and 0 bases from J, leaving 8 bases between. Germline V gene sequence: CDR1 LNHDA, CDR2 SQIVND (reference sequence). This CDR3 contains 15 residues. CDR3 in amino acids: CASSITGYSNQPQHF. The CDR3 coding sequence is TGTGCCAGTAGTATAACAGGATATAGCAATCAGCCCCAGCATTTT. Together with reference TRBV19 and TRBJ1-5, the CDR3 gives the full variable domain: DGGITQSPKYLFRKEGQNVTLSCEQNLNHDAMYWYRQDPGQGLRLIYYSQIVNDFQKGDIAEGYSVSREKKESFPLTVTSAQKNPTAFYLCASSITGYSNQPQHFGDGTRLSIL.

This clone was seen once. The CDR3 nucleotides read TGTGCCTGGAGCGGAAGGAGGGCTGAAAAACTGTTTTTT. As protein: CAWSGRRAEKLFF. This sequence joins TRBV30 and TRBJ1-4, with D unresolved. Trimming removed 3 bases from V and 7 bases from J, with 12 bases in between. The germline V gene has CDR1 GTSNPN and CDR2 SVGIG (reference sequence). This CDR3 is built from 13 residues.

CDR3 DNA sequence: TGTGCCAGCTCACCATGGGGACAGATCTCCAACTCGAACACTGAAGCTTTCTTT. This gives the protein CASSPWGQISNSNTEAFF. The rearrangement links TRBV18 to TRBJ1-1, with TRBD1 matching 7 bases. Germline V gene data show CDR1 as KGHSH and CDR2 as LQKENI. The CDR3 runs 18 residues. Germline trimming cut 2 bases from V and 1 base from J; bases unmatched to any gene: 13.

The rearrangement links TRBV7-9 to TRBJ2-2, with D unclear. Looked up from germline, CDR1 is SEHNR and CDR2 is FQNEAQ (reference sequence). This CDR3 is built from 14 residues. Between the trimmed V and J ends, which lost 2 bases and 0 bases, there was a span of 4 bases. The CDR3 loop is CASSLRANTGELFF. CDR3 sequence (DNA): TGTGCCAGCAGCTTACGAGCGAACACCGGGGAGCTGTTTTTT.

The chain is built from TRBV11-3 and TRBJ2-2; D is undetermined. V lost 5 bases and J 7 bases, leaving 11 bases between the germline ends. Germline CDR1 reads SGHNT; CDR2 reads YENEEA. The CDR3 covers 13 residues. For the CDR3, the DNA is TGTGCCAGCAGCCTCAAGCTAGTCGGGGAGCTGTTTTTT. It encodes CASSLKLVGELFF.

This clone was counted a few times. V usage is TRBV19 and J usage is TRBJ2-7; TRBD2 might be the D (6 bases). The CDR3 sequence is 13 residues long. V was cut by 5 bases and J by 3 bases, with 11 bases left in between. Germline values: CDR1 LNHDA, CDR2 SQIVND (reference sequence). The CDR3 DNA reads as TGTGCCAGTAGTTGGTCGACTAGCTACGAGCAGTACTTC. Translated: CASSWSTSYEQYF. The variable domain in full, completed from reference TRBV19 and TRBJ2-7, reads DGGITQSPKYLFRKEGQNVTLSCEQNLNHDAMYWYRQDPGQGLRLIYYSQIVNDFQKGDIAEGYSVSREKKESFPLTVTSAQKNPTAFYLCASSWSTSYEQYFGPGTRLTVT.

The chain recombines TRBV28 with TRBJ2-1; tentative D call: TRBD1 (6 bases). There are 14 residues in the CDR3. V was trimmed by 3 bases and J by 6 bases, leaving 12 bases between them. The germline CDR1 and CDR2 sequences are MDHEN and SYDVKM. The CDR3 region has the DNA TGTGCCAGCAGTTTGTCAGGGGAGAGCAATGAGCAGTTCTTC. Amino acids: CASSLSGESNEQFF.

The chain recombines TRBV19 with TRBJ1-1; the D gene is possibly TRBD1 (6 bases). V lost 6 bases and J 2 bases, leaving 10 bases between the germline ends. Germline lookup yields CDR1 LNHDA and CDR2 SQIVND (reference sequence). The CDR3 covers 13 residues. The CDR3 nucleotides are TGTGCCAGTAGGCCCAGGGGAAACACTGAAGCTTTCTTT. Its translation: CASRPRGNTEAFF.

The CDR3 region has the DNA TGTGCCAGTAGTATGTTAGCGGATTTGAACACCGGGGAGCTGTTTTTT. This gives the protein CASSMLADLNTGELFF. V usage is TRBV19 and J usage is TRBJ2-2, with D tentatively TRBD2 (6 bases). V gave up 3 bases and J gave up 1 base, with 12 bases separating them. The CDR3 extends over 16 amino acids. Germline V CDR1 and CDR2: LNHDA, SQIVND (reference sequence).

The rearrangement uses TRBV9 and TRBJ2-7; 10 nucleotides align to TRBD2. Trimming removed 4 bases from V and 3 bases from J; junction bases left unmatched: 7. Germline-derived CDR1 and CDR2 are SGDLS and YYNGEE. This CDR3 region has 15 residues. CDR3 residues: CASSLYGTSDYEQYF. For the CDR3, the DNA is TGTGCCAGCAGCCTTTATGGGACTAGCGACTACGAGCAGTACTTC. Full variable domain (missing parts from reference TRBV9 and TRBJ2-7): DSGVTQTPKHLITATGQRVTLRCSPRSGDLSVYWYQQSLDQGLQFLIQYYNGEERAKGNILERFSAQQFPDLHSELNLSSLELGDSALYFCASSLYGTSDYEQYFGPGTRLTVT.

V usage is TRBV19 and J usage is TRBJ2-1, with D unclear. With 5 bases removed from V and 7 bases from J, the gap between germline ends came to 6 bases. The germline gives CDR1 LNHDA, CDR2 SQIVND (reference sequence). There are 11 residues in the CDR3. The CDR3 bases are TGTGCCAGTAGTCCCGGTAATGAGCAGTTCTTC. This gives the protein CASSPGNEQFF.

The rearrangement joins TRBV7-9 to TRBJ1-2; 11 bases line up with TRBD1. Trimming at V came to 1 base and at J to 4 bases, leaving 11 bases not matched to a gene. Germline V gives CDR1 SEHNR, CDR2 FQNEAQ (reference sequence). This CDR3 is built from 18 residues. CDR3 sequence: CASSLGSTGQGATYGYTF. The CDR3 nucleotides read TGTGCCAGCAGCTTAGGTTCGACCGGACAGGGGGCTACCTATGGCTACACCTTC.

This rearrangement joins TRBV18 to TRBJ1-1, with 8 positions matching TRBD1. CDR3 length: 15 residues. Germline CDR1 is KGHSH and CDR2 is LQKENI. With V trimmed by 5 bases and J by 5 bases, 10 bases remained unmatched. The CDR3 sequence: CASSTDAGGRTEAFF. The DNA for the CDR3 is TGTGCCAGCTCAACGGATGCAGGGGGCCGTACTGAAGCTTTCTTT.

In DNA, the CDR3 is TGTGCCAGTACACCAAGGACAGGGGAGACCCAGTACTTC. This encodes CASTPRTGETQYF. V is TRBV19 and J is TRBJ2-5, with TRBD1 matching 8 bases. The CDR3 length is 13 residues. Germline assignment: CDR1 LNHDA and CDR2 SQIVND (reference sequence). Trimming cost V 7 bases and J 5 bases; bases outside gene matches: 6.

V is TRBV5-6 and J is TRBJ1-1; D is ambiguous. V dropped 2 bases and J dropped 1 base, with 9 bases sitting between them. The CDR3 consists of 14 residues. Germline CDR1 SGHDT, CDR2 YYEEEE. The CDR3 nucleotides are TGTGCCAGCAGCTTACGAGGAACGAACACTGAAGCTTTCTTT. It is translated as CASSLRGTNTEAFF.

This chain links TRBV14 with TRBJ1-5; D unclear. The CDR3 extends over 13 amino acids. The germline CDR1 and CDR2 sequences are SGHDN and FVKESK. V was trimmed by 4 bases and J by 3 bases, leaving 7 bases between them. This CDR3 reads CASSPGLNQPQHF. The CDR3, as DNA: TGTGCCAGCAGCCCCGGACTCAATCAGCCCCAGCATTTT.

The chain uses TRBV6-5 and TRBJ1-1; possibly TRBD1 for D (5 bases). The ends were cut back, 0 bases at V and 0 bases at J, with 11 bases in the middle. The CDR3 sequence is 16 residues long. The germline V gene has CDR1 MNHEY and CDR2 SVGAGI. CDR3 sequence (DNA): TGTGCCAGCAGTTACTCTCCAACAGGCTTGAACACTGAAGCTTTCTTT. This codes for CASSYSPTGLNTEAFF.

The gene calls are TRBV11-2 and TRBJ1-2, with 7 bases fitting TRBD1. The germline V gene has CDR1 SGHAT and CDR2 FQNNGV. The CDR3 contains 14 residues. V shed 6 bases and J 8 bases; nucleotides not matched to a gene: 12. Here the CDR3 reads CASRQTTGSLGYTF. CDR3 bases: TGTGCCAGCAGGCAAACGACAGGGTCTTTGGGCTACACCTTC.

This clone was seen a handful of times. This chain links TRBV6-6 with TRBJ2-7; 9 nucleotides match TRBD1. Germline V CDR1 and CDR2: MNHNY, SVGAGI (reference sequence). The CDR3 runs 16 residues. V shed 6 bases, J shed 2 bases, and the junction held 11 bases outside the gene matches. In DNA form, the CDR3 reads TGTGCCAGCAGGCCCAGGGTGGACAGGGGTACCTACGAGCAGTACTTC. Translating it yields CASRPRVDRGTYEQYF.

V is TRBV6-1 and J is TRBJ2-2; 8 bases are shared with TRBD1. The germline V gene encodes CDR1 MNHNS and CDR2 SASEGT. V trimming: 1 base; J trimming: 3 bases; junction bases outside the gene matches: 7. The CDR3 length is 17 residues. The CDR3 loop reads CASSEVPGGSDTGELFF. The CDR3 coding sequence is TGTGCCAGCAGTGAAGTCCCAGGGGGCTCTGACACCGGGGAGCTGTTTTTT.

This clone was observed a few times. This sequence joins TRBV4-2 and TRBJ2-3; 14 positions match TRBD2. With 3 bases clipped from V and 1 base from J, the junction kept 3 bases outside the gene matches. Germline V gene sequence: CDR1 LGHNA, CDR2 YNFKEQ. This CDR3 spans 17 amino acids. This chain's CDR3 is CASSHGLAGGGTDTQYF. In nucleotides, the CDR3 is TGTGCCAGCAGCCACGGACTAGCGGGGGGTGGCACAGATACGCAGTATTTT.

The chain has TRBV7-8 and TRBJ2-1; weak D call: TRBD2 (6 bases). Trimming removed 2 bases from V and 5 bases from J, with 22 bases in between. The CDR3 extends over 18 amino acids. Germline-derived CDR1 and CDR2 are SGHVS and FQNEAQ. The CDR3 DNA follows: TGTGCCAGCAGCTTATTTCGGGGGAGAGGACGAGTCAACAATGAGCAGTTCTTC. It translates to CASSLFRGRGRVNNEQFF.

This rearrangement joins TRBV7-2 to TRBJ2-5; 12 bases match TRBD1. The V gene's germline CDR1 is SGHTA and CDR2 FQGNSA. The CDR3 is 17 residues long. J was trimmed by 5 bases and V by 2 bases; bases with no gene match: 9. The DNA for the CDR3 is TGTGCCAGCAGCTTACTTGGGGGACAGGGGGCAGGGGAGACCCAGTACTTC. It encodes CASSLLGGQGAGETQYF.

The V call is TRBV7-6, the J call TRBJ2-2; D unresolved. This CDR3 contains 15 residues. Trimming left V 5 bases short and J 3 bases short, with 13 bases between. CDR1 is SGHVS and CDR2 is FNYEAQ in the germline V gene. CDR3 region: CASSPDTVYTGELFF. CDR3 in DNA: TGTGCCAGCAGCCCCGACACGGTATACACCGGGGAGCTGTTTTTT.

The J gene is TRBJ2-3, the V gene TRBV28, with 8 positions matching TRBD2. This CDR3 contains 18 residues. V shed 3 bases and J 0 bases; nucleotides not matched to a gene: 11. Germline CDR1 is MDHEN and CDR2 is SYDVKM. The DNA for the CDR3 is TGTGCCAGCAGTTTTCCACTAGCGGAATCCCTCAGCACAGATACGCAGTATTTT. Translating gives CASSFPLAESLSTDTQYF.

V usage is TRBV27 and J usage is TRBJ2-3; 10 bases line up with TRBD2. J was trimmed by 4 bases and V by 5 bases; bases with no gene match: 15. Germline V gives CDR1 MNHEY, CDR2 SMNVEV (reference sequence). The CDR3 length is 18 residues. The CDR3 bases are TGTGCCAGCAGTAGGGCCCCCCCACTAGCGGGATTGGCAGATACGCAGTATTTT. Its protein product is CASSRAPPLAGLADTQYF.